These 32 T cell receptor beta chains were sequenced from one sample in a study of blood T cell repertoires in COVID-19. Sequencing used immunoSEQ multiplex PCR; TCRdb keeps in-frame clones, though not all of them. Of about 210,000 clones listed, 83% are singletons. The sequenced sample was peripheral blood. The receptors here all came from a woman aged 40 to 50 with active or convalescent COVID-19.

The rearrangement uses TRBV28 and TRBJ1-2; D unclear. V was cut by 2 bases and J by 5 bases, with 6 bases left in between. CDR1 is MDHEN, CDR2 SYDVKM, per germline. CDR3 size: 12 residues. The DNA for the CDR3 is TGTGCCAGCAGTTTAAGCCCTTATGGCTACACCTTC. Its translation is CASSLSPYGYTF.

This chain connects TRBV6-7 to TRBJ2-3, with 7 positions matching TRBD2. TRBV6-7 is annotated as an ORF whose role is uncertain. Trimming at V came to 0 bases and at J to 1 base, leaving 13 bases not matched to a gene. CDR3 length: 19 residues. This chain's CDR3 is CASSYSMFRLADCTDTQYF. DNA of the CDR3: TGTGCCAGCAGTTACTCGATGTTTCGGCTAGCGGACTGCACAGATACGCAGTATTTT.

This rearrangement joins TRBV27 to TRBJ1-3, with 9 positions matching TRBD1. The J segment lost 0 bases and the V segment lost 8 bases, leaving 5 bases of the junction unmatched. CDR3 length: 15 residues. Germline V gene data show CDR1 as MNHEY and CDR2 as SMNVEV (reference sequence). The chain's CDR3 is CASRRDRDSGNTIYF. Here the CDR3 DNA reads TGTGCCAGCCGGAGGGACAGGGACTCTGGAAACACCATATATTTT.

This chain connects TRBV2 to TRBJ1-4; 9 bases align to TRBD1. The CDR3 runs 13 residues. Germline CDR1 and CDR2: SNHLY and FYNNEI. With 9 bases clipped from V and 5 bases from J, the junction kept 4 bases outside the gene matches. The CDR3 DNA reads TGTGCCAGAGCGGGACAGGGCAATGAAAAACTGTTTTTT. Translation gives CARAGQGNEKLFF. Combining the CDR3 with reference TRBV2 and TRBJ1-4 gives the whole variable domain EPEVTQTPSHQVTQMGQEVILRCVPISNHLYFYWYRQILGQKVEFLVSFYNNEISEKSEIFDDQFSVERPDGSNFTLKIRSTKLEDSAMYFCARAGQGNEKLFFGSGTQLSVL.

The chain has TRBV4-2 and TRBJ2-3, with 10 bases matching TRBD2. The CDR3 length is 17 residues. Germline assignment: CDR1 LGHNA and CDR2 YNFKEQ. V trimming: 2 bases; J trimming: 3 bases; junction bases outside the gene matches: 8. The CDR3 region is CASSQSVVAGGTDTQYF. The CDR3 DNA reads TGTGCCAGCAGCCAATCCGTCGTAGCGGGAGGAACAGATACGCAGTATTTT.

This sequence joins TRBV7-8 and TRBJ2-3; 12 nucleotides match TRBD2. The germline CDR1 and CDR2 sequences are SGHVS and FQNEAQ. V gave up 6 bases and J gave up 10 bases; unmatched junction bases: 8. The CDR3 contains 14 residues. In nucleotides, the CDR3 is TGTGCCAGCAGACGGACTAGCGGGGATGGAGCGCAGTATTTT. It codes for CASRRTSGDGAQYF.

The chain links TRBV5-1 to TRBJ2-2, with D perhaps TRBD1 (6 bases). The CDR3 is 14 residues long. The V gene lost 2 bases and the J gene lost 7 bases, with 12 bases spanning the gap. Per germline, CDR1 SGHRS and CDR2 YFSETQ. The CDR3 is CASSLTGLDGELFF. The CDR3 DNA follows: TGCGCCAGCAGCTTAACAGGGTTGGACGGGGAGCTGTTTTTT.

The chain carries TRBV7-6 and TRBJ2-1; the match to TRBD1 covers 8 bases. Trimming removed 1 base from V and 6 bases from J; junction bases left unmatched: 5. CDR1 is SGHVS, CDR2 FNYEAQ, per germline. This CDR3 is built from 15 residues. Written as DNA, the CDR3 is TGTGCCAGCAGCTTAGGTCAGGGGGCCAGCAATGAGCAGTTCTTC. It is translated as CASSLGQGASNEQFF.

This rearrangement joins TRBV18 to TRBJ2-3; 9 nucleotides line up with TRBD1. There are 16 residues in the CDR3. V lost 3 bases, J lost 5 bases, and 9 bases stayed unmatched. The germline gives CDR1 KGHSH, CDR2 LQKENI. The CDR3 sequence: CASSPMTGGAGDTQYF. The CDR3 region has the DNA TGTGCCAGCTCACCTATGACAGGGGGAGCCGGAGATACGCAGTATTTT.

The genes are TRBV18 and TRBJ1-4; D ambiguous. This CDR3 region has 17 residues. Germline V gene sequence: CDR1 KGHSH, CDR2 LQKENI. V was trimmed by 3 bases and J by 8 bases, leaving 22 bases between them. The CDR3 bases are TGTGCCAGCTCACCTCGGATGTATTCCCGATGGGCCGAAAAACTGTTTTTT. It translates to CASSPRMYSRWAEKLFF. The whole variable domain, filled in from reference TRBV18 and TRBJ1-4, reads NAGVMQNPRHLVRRRGQEARLRCSPMKGHSHVYWYRQLPEEGLKFMVYLQKENIIDESGMPKERFSAEFPKEGPSILRIQQVVRGDSAAYFCASSPRMYSRWAEKLFFGSGTQLSVL.

The chain carries TRBV6-5 and TRBJ1-4; 9 bases are shared with TRBD1. This CDR3 comprises 16 residues. Germline assignment: CDR1 MNHEY and CDR2 SVGAGI. With 2 bases clipped from V and 5 bases from J, the junction kept 6 bases outside the gene matches. CDR3 sequence: CASSYLTGQGNEKLFF. The CDR3 nucleotides read TGTGCCAGCAGTTACCTCACCGGACAGGGGAATGAAAAACTGTTTTTT.

V usage is TRBV6-5 and J usage is TRBJ2-5; D gene unclear. CDR3 length equals 14 residues. From germline, CDR1 is MNHEY and CDR2 SVGAGI. The V gene lost 0 bases and the J gene lost 0 bases, with 5 bases spanning the gap. The CDR3 bases are TGTGCCAGCAGTTACTCCCAGTACCAAGAGACCCAGTACTTC. It specifies CASSYSQYQETQYF.

The J gene is TRBJ1-2, the V gene TRBV18; perhaps TRBD1 as D (6 bases). Germline CDR1 is KGHSH and CDR2 is LQKENI. The germline V and J ends were trimmed by 3 bases and 0 bases, with 11 bases remaining between them. The CDR3 loop spans 15 amino acids. CDR3 in DNA: TGTGCCAGCTCACCGGCGGACAGCCCTAACTATGGCTACACCTTC. Translated: CASSPADSPNYGYTF.

The chain combines TRBV12-3 or TRBV12-4 with TRBJ1-1; D is uncertain. The CDR3 runs to 12 residues. V gave up 5 bases and J gave up 1 base, with 5 bases separating them. As DNA, the CDR3 is TGTGCCAGCAGTCAGTGGAACACTGAAGCTTTCTTT. This sequence encodes CASSQWNTEAFF.

This clone was recorded only once. The chain combines TRBV11-2 with TRBJ2-1; 10 nucleotides align to TRBD2. The CDR3 sequence is 16 residues long. Germline CDR1 is SGHAT and CDR2 is FQNNGV. The junction had 4 bases not matched to a gene; V was cut back by 2 bases and J by 3 bases. The chain's CDR3 is CASSLLRTSGYNEQFF. DNA of the CDR3: TGTGCCAGCAGCTTACTCCGGACTAGCGGCTACAATGAGCAGTTCTTC.

The CDR3 coding sequence is TGTGCCAGCAGCTTGGGGCCGGGACAGGGTAGGGAAAAACTGTTTTTT. Translating gives CASSLGPGQGREKLFF. The J gene is TRBJ1-4, the V gene TRBV5-5; 9 nucleotides agree with TRBD1. The germline gives CDR1 SGHKS, CDR2 YYEKEE (reference sequence). Trimming removed 0 bases from V and 8 bases from J; junction bases left unmatched: 8. The CDR3 extends over 16 amino acids.

There are a few counts of this clone. V and J are TRBV27 and TRBJ2-7; D uncertain. The CDR3 is 12 amino acids. Germline V gives CDR1 MNHEY, CDR2 SMNVEV (reference sequence). V was shortened by 5 bases and J by 7 bases, with 12 bases between the two germline ends. The CDR3 loop is CASSSNGWEQYF. CDR3 in DNA: TGTGCCAGCAGTAGCAACGGTTGGGAGCAGTACTTC.

The chain has TRBV27 and TRBJ2-7; no clear D. CDR3 length: 13 residues. Germline assignment: CDR1 MNHEY and CDR2 SMNVEV (reference sequence). V lost 6 bases and J lost 6, with 15 bases in between. The DNA of the CDR3 is TGTGCCAGCAGGCTCCTGAACTCCCTCGAGCAGTACTTC. This gives the protein CASRLLNSLEQYF.

The chain has TRBV18 and TRBJ1-3; the D is unclear. There are 13 residues in the CDR3. V dropped 5 bases and J dropped 3 bases, with 8 bases sitting between them. Germline loops: CDR1 KGHSH, CDR2 LQKENI. The CDR3 DNA reads as TGTGCCAGCTCAGTTACAGATGGAAACACCATATATTTT. Its protein is CASSVTDGNTIYF.

J is TRBJ1-1 and V is TRBV15, with no clear D. This CDR3 region has 15 residues. Trimming took 0 bases from V and 0 from J, leaving 8 bases between them. Germline CDR1 and CDR2: LNHNV and YYDKDF (reference sequence). The DNA of the CDR3 is TGTGCCACCAGCAGAGATGTACAGATGAACACTGAAGCTTTCTTT. Its translation is CATSRDVQMNTEAFF.

The J gene is TRBJ2-7, the V gene TRBV28, with 11 bases matching TRBD1. The CDR3 loop spans 12 amino acids. Per germline, CDR1 MDHEN and CDR2 SYDVKM. V lost 5 bases and J lost 6; bases outside the gene matches: 0. CDR3 amino acids: CASSGTGGEQYF. The CDR3 DNA follows: TGTGCCAGCAGTGGGACAGGGGGCGAGCAGTACTTC.

This chain uses TRBV21-1 with TRBJ2-6; TRBD2 is the table's D call, not checked against the DNA. TRBV21-1 is a listed pseudogene. The CDR3 covers 22 residues. The CDR3 loop is CASSLPQREPDPRYSGANVLTF. The CDR3, as DNA: TGTGCCAGCAGCCTGCCTCAACGGGAACCCGATCCCCGATACTCTGGGGCCAACGTCCTGACTTTC.

The table lists this clone with a count of one. This chain joins TRBV7-3 and TRBJ1-3; D gene unclear. Germline V gene sequence: CDR1 SGHTA, CDR2 FQGTGA. The CDR3 extends over 13 amino acids. The V end lost 5 bases, the J end lost 2 bases, and 7 bases lay between the germline ends. The CDR3 coding sequence is TGTGCCAGCAGCAGCTCGACTGGAAACACCATATATTTT. The encoded protein is CASSSSTGNTIYF.

The chain has TRBV5-4 and TRBJ1-1; D unresolved. The CDR3 consists of 13 residues. From germline, CDR1 is SGHNT and CDR2 YYREEE (reference sequence). V was trimmed by 7 bases and J by 0 bases, leaving 10 bases between them. The CDR3 sequence: CASRTDMNTEAFF. The CDR3 DNA follows: TGTGCCAGCCGCACTGACATGAACACTGAAGCTTTCTTT.

The chain combines TRBV27 with TRBJ1-5; 7 bases line up with TRBD1. J lost 6 bases, V lost 4 bases, and 6 bases had no gene match. In germline, CDR1 is MNHEY, CDR2 SMNVEV (reference sequence). This CDR3 is 14 amino acids long. CDR3 region: CASSSQGVFQPQHF. CDR3 DNA sequence: TGTGCCAGCAGTTCGCAGGGGGTTTTTCAGCCCCAGCATTTT.

The rearrangement links TRBV5-6 to TRBJ1-2; possibly TRBD1 for D (5 bases). The CDR3 length is 16 residues. Germline V CDR1 and CDR2: SGHDT, YYEEEE. V shed 0 bases and J shed 1 base, with 13 bases lying between them. The CDR3, as DNA: TGTGCCAGCAGCTTGGCCCGTGCAGGGATTAACTATGGCTACACCTTC. This translates into CASSLARAGINYGYTF.

This sequence joins TRBV29-1 and TRBJ1-2; D unclear. Trimming left V 5 bases short and J 5 bases short, with 9 bases between. CDR3 length: 11 residues. In germline, CDR1 is SQVTM, CDR2 ANQGSEA. CDR3 nucleotide sequence: TGCAGCGTTCGGCGGGATTATGGCTACACCTTC. Protein: CSVRRDYGYTF.

The V gene is TRBV6-5, the J gene TRBJ2-7, with D maybe TRBD1 (6 bases). This CDR3 has 14 residues. V lost 5 bases, J lost 0 bases, and 11 bases lay in between. CDR1 MNHEY and CDR2 SVGAGI come from the germline V gene. CDR3 DNA: TGTGCCAGCAGTCCAGGGGTCAACTCCTACGAGCAGTACTTC. This encodes CASSPGVNSYEQYF.

This chain uses TRBV18 with TRBJ1-3; the D is unclear. This CDR3 region has 17 residues. Germline values: CDR1 KGHSH, CDR2 LQKENI. V was shortened by 0 bases and J by 2 bases, with 14 bases between the two germline ends. CDR3 sequence reads: CASSPPLNGATGNTIYF. In DNA, the CDR3 is TGTGCCAGCTCACCACCGTTAAACGGAGCTACTGGAAACACCATATATTTT.

This clone was recorded only once. The chain employs TRBV7-8 and TRBJ1-5, with 7 bases matching TRBD1. Germline CDR1 SGHVS, CDR2 FQNEAQ. The CDR3 runs to 16 residues. V lost 1 base to trimming and J lost 0 bases; unmatched junction nucleotides: 3. CDR3 sequence: CASSLGQGASNQPQHF. The CDR3 DNA reads TGTGCCAGCAGCTTAGGACAGGGCGCTAGCAATCAGCCCCAGCATTTT.

The chain employs TRBV18 and TRBJ2-4, with TRBD1 matching over 7 bases. After removal of 3 bases from V and 6 bases from J, the junction contained 2 bases not matched to a gene. CDR3 length equals 13 residues. In germline, CDR1 is KGHSH, CDR2 LQKENI. CDR3 loop: CASSPQGVNIQYF. Written as DNA, the CDR3 is TGTGCCAGCTCACCCCAGGGGGTAAACATTCAGTACTTC.

This chain joins TRBV15 and TRBJ1-5; no clear D. V lost 1 base to trimming and J lost 2 bases, with 12 bases between them. The CDR3 spans 16 residues. Germline V CDR1 and CDR2: LNHNV, YYDKDF (reference sequence). CDR3 sequence (DNA): TGTGCCACCAGCAGAGGCCTCGACATGGGCAATCAGCCCCAGCATTTT. Amino acids: CATSRGLDMGNQPQHF. Full variable domain (remainder filled in from reference TRBV15 and TRBJ1-5): DAMVIQNPRYQVTQFGKPVTLSCSQTLNHNVMYWYQQKSSQAPKLLFHYYDKDFNNEADTPDNFQSRRPNTSFCFLDIRSPGLGDTAMYLCATSRGLDMGNQPQHFGDGTRLSIL.